The 19 T cell receptor beta chains reported below all come from one sample, sequenced in a study of blood T cell repertoires in COVID-19. This table comes from immunoSEQ multiplex PCR, and its TCRdb copy is limited to in-frame clones, with some not included. The sample contains around 500,000 clones, approximately 86% of which appear only once. Material for sequencing was PBMCs or T cells enriched from blood (not recorded which). These receptor sequences come from a woman in her fifties or sixties who had recovered from COVID-19.

For this clone: Relative to the germline gene, one junction end is altered; a read error may explain this. V gene TRBV2 combines with J gene TRBJ1-4, with a possible D match to TRBD1 (6 bases). Germline V CDR1 and CDR2: SNHLY, FYNNEI. The CDR3 is made up of 11 amino acids. The DNA of the CDR3 is TGTGCCAGCGGGGAGCCCAGGGGCCTAAAATTT. As protein: CASGEPRGLKF.

The chain employs TRBV4-1 and TRBJ2-7; 7 nucleotides line up with TRBD1. V was clipped by 4 bases and J by 1 base; unmatched bases: 7. The CDR3 consists of 15 residues. Germline CDR1 is MGHRA and CDR2 is YSYEKL. The CDR3 coding sequence is TGCGCCAGCAGCCCCAAGACAGGGTCTTCCTACGAGCAGTACTTC. Translating it yields CASSPKTGSSYEQYF.

The CDR3 nucleotides read TGTGCCAGCAGCTTAGTGGGGCTAGCGGGGGGACGTACCGGGGAGCTGTTTTTT. This codes for CASSLVGLAGGRTGELFF. The chain couples TRBV7-2 to TRBJ2-2; 11 bases fit TRBD2. This CDR3 comprises 18 residues. The V gene's germline CDR1 is SGHTA and CDR2 FQGNSA. With V trimmed by 1 base and J by 5 bases, 9 bases remained unmatched.

V gene TRBV11-3 combines with J gene TRBJ2-1; D unresolved. CDR1 is SGHNT, CDR2 YENEEA, per germline. CDR3 length: 14 amino acids. V was trimmed by 4 bases and J by 8 bases, leaving 15 bases between them. The CDR3 coding sequence is TGTGCCAGCAGCTATGGCCCCTCCCCGCATGAGCAGTTCTTC. As protein: CASSYGPSPHEQFF. Full variable domain (rest looked up from reference TRBV11-3 and TRBJ2-1): EAGVVQSPRYKIIEKKQPVAFWCNPISGHNTLYWYLQNLGQGPELLIRYENEEAVDDSQLPKDRFSAERLKGVDSTLKIQPAELGDSAVYLCASSYGPSPHEQFFGPGTRLTVL.

The chain uses TRBV24-1 and TRBJ1-5, with D perhaps matching TRBD1 (6 bases). The germline gives CDR1 KGHDR, CDR2 SFDVKD. Trimming removed 9 bases at V and 2 bases at J, with 13 bases between. CDR3 size: 14 residues. The chain's CDR3 is CATGWTVRNQPQHF. The CDR3 coding sequence is TGTGCCACCGGGTGGACAGTTCGCAATCAGCCCCAGCATTTT.

The chain recombines TRBV27 with TRBJ2-7; D call uncertain. This CDR3 region has 13 residues. With 0 bases removed from V and 5 bases from J, the gap between germline ends came to 8 bases. The germline V gene encodes CDR1 MNHEY and CDR2 SMNVEV (reference sequence). The CDR3 region is CASSLSGRNEQYV. The CDR3, as DNA: TGTGCCAGCAGTTTATCGGGCAGGAACGAGCAGTACGTC.

The chain has TRBV6-5 and TRBJ1-1; D is undetermined. Germline CDR1 MNHEY, CDR2 SVGAGI. The V end lost 5 bases, the J end lost 2 bases, and 6 bases lay between the germline ends. The CDR3 consists of 12 residues. CDR3 loop: CASSRGNTEAFF. The CDR3 DNA reads TGTGCCAGCAGTCGCGGTAACACTGAAGCTTTCTTT.

The V and J genes are TRBV20-1 and TRBJ1-2; possible D gene TRBD1, 5 bases. The V and J ends lost 1 base and 13 bases respectively, with 13 bases between them. Germline V gene sequence: CDR1 DFQATT, CDR2 SNEGSKA (reference sequence). The CDR3 extends over 11 amino acids. CDR3 sequence: CSARGGRQVTF. Here the CDR3 DNA reads TGCAGTGCTAGAGGGGGCAGACAAGTCACCTTC.

The CDR3 sequence is CASSLAPGQGNEKLFF. Written as DNA, the CDR3 is TGTGCCAGCAGCTTGGCCCCGGGACAGGGTAATGAAAAACTGTTTTTT. The genes are TRBV5-6 and TRBJ1-4; TRBD1 agrees at 9 bases. The junction had 4 bases not matched to a gene; V was cut back by 0 bases and J by 4 bases. The germline gives CDR1 SGHDT, CDR2 YYEEEE. This CDR3 region has 16 residues.

The V gene is TRBV2, the J gene TRBJ1-4; TRBD1 might be the D (6 bases). With 5 bases removed from V and 0 bases from J, the gap between germline ends came to 19 bases. The CDR3 contains 18 residues. The germline V gene has CDR1 SNHLY and CDR2 FYNNEI. CDR3 residues: CASSSPRDTFTTNEKLFF. The CDR3, as DNA: TGTGCCAGCAGTTCACCCCGGGACACCTTCACAACTAATGAAAAACTGTTTTTT.

The chain joins TRBV6-2 or TRBV6-3 to TRBJ1-5; tentative D call: TRBD1 (5 bases). CDR1 is MNHEY, CDR2 SVGEGT, per germline. Trimming pared 4 bases from V and 7 bases from J, leaving 11 bases between. CDR3 length: 13 residues. The DNA for the CDR3 is TGTGCCAGCAGTTTGGAAAGGGGACAGCCCCAGCATTTT. Its translation is CASSLERGQPQHF.

J is TRBJ2-5 and V is TRBV11-2; 7 bases align to TRBD2. Per the germline V gene, CDR1 is SGHAT and CDR2 is FQNNGV. The CDR3 is made up of 14 amino acids. V was clipped by 4 bases and J by 3 bases; unmatched bases: 5. The DNA of the CDR3 is TGTGCCAGCAGCTATTGGGAGGGGAAAGAGACCCAGTACTTC. Amino acid sequence: CASSYWEGKETQYF.

The rearrangement uses TRBV7-2 and TRBJ2-7, with 8 nucleotides matching TRBD2. CDR1 is SGHTA, CDR2 FQGNSA, per germline. With 1 base clipped from V and 3 bases from J, the junction kept 2 bases outside the gene matches. The CDR3 consists of 14 residues. CDR3 loop: CASSLGLAFYEQYF. CDR3 bases: TGTGCCAGCAGCTTAGGACTAGCGTTCTACGAGCAGTACTTC.

The V and J genes are TRBV11-2 and TRBJ1-1; D not certain. The CDR3 has 13 amino acids. The V end lost 1 base, the J end lost 2 bases, and 5 bases lay between the germline ends. Germline V gives CDR1 SGHAT, CDR2 FQNNGV. CDR3 bases: TGTGCCAGCAGCTTAGTCCCTAACACTGAAGCTTTCTTT. Translated, it gives CASSLVPNTEAFF.

The chain links TRBV24-1 to TRBJ2-1; maybe TRBD2 (7 bases). The CDR3 covers 19 residues. The germline V gene encodes CDR1 KGHDR and CDR2 SFDVKD. The V gene lost 6 bases and the J gene lost 0 bases, with 23 bases spanning the gap. CDR3 protein: CATSSTIWGGFSSYNEQFF. The CDR3 bases are TGTGCCACCAGTTCCACAATTTGGGGGGGCTTTAGCTCCTACAATGAGCAGTTCTTC.

This clone turned up a few times. V usage is TRBV5-1 and J usage is TRBJ1-6, with D unresolved. The CDR3 covers 15 residues. CDR1 and CDR2 (germline): SGHRS, YFSETQ. V was cut by 0 bases and J by 5 bases, with 9 bases left in between. The CDR3 region is CASSLGGINNSPLHF. In DNA form, the CDR3 reads TGCGCCAGCAGCTTGGGAGGAATTAATAATTCACCCCTCCACTTT.

The V call is TRBV7-2, the J call TRBJ1-4; D is unresolved. The V gene lost 5 bases and the J gene lost 8 bases, with 12 bases spanning the gap. The CDR3 is made up of 13 amino acids. From germline, CDR1 is SGHTA and CDR2 FQGNSA. The CDR3 sequence is CASSLDSWEKLFF. For the CDR3, the DNA is TGTGCCAGCAGCCTGGACTCGTGGGAAAAACTGTTTTTT.

V is TRBV6-5 and J is TRBJ2-6; TRBD1 matches at 8 bases. CDR1 is MNHEY, CDR2 SVGAGI, per germline. The CDR3 consists of 15 residues. V gave up 7 bases and J gave up 4 bases; unmatched junction bases: 6. This CDR3 reads CASTRTGTGANVLTF. DNA of the CDR3: TGTGCCAGCACCCGGACAGGGACCGGGGCCAACGTCCTGACTTTC.

This clone was counted a few times. The CDR3 is CASSFGQPQHF. CDR3 nucleotide sequence: TGTGCCAGCAGTTTCGGTCAGCCCCAGCATTTT. The V call is TRBV12-3 or TRBV12-4, the J call TRBJ1-5; D is uncertain. V gave up 3 bases and J gave up 6 bases, with 3 bases separating them. The CDR3 extends over 11 amino acids.